Listed below are T cell receptor beta chains from one sample, sequenced in a study of blood T cell repertoires in COVID-19. The protocol was immunoSEQ multiplex PCR, while the TCRdb copy is restricted to in-frame clones and leaves out a portion. The sample has some 170,000 clones; roughly 84% are singletons. The material sequenced was PBMCs or T cells enriched from blood (not recorded which). The receptors were sampled from a human donor with acute COVID-19. The donor label of this sample is uncertain. The CDR3 runs from the conserved cysteine through the conserved F or W. A D gene is named only where the DNA matches it firmly. Clone size appears in some rows only: once, few, many, or a class for an expanded clone.

V gene	CDR3 length	D gene	clone size	J gene	CDR3 DNA	CDR3 protein
TRBV7-3	13	NA	NA	TRBJ1-5	TGTGCCAGCAGCTTCCTGGGAGGTCAGCCCCAGCATTTT	CASSFLGGQPQHF
TRBV27	17	TRBD1	NA	TRBJ2-7	TGTGCCAGCAGTTCGGGACAGGGGGCTGGTTTAGTCTACGAGCAGTACTTC	CASSSGQGAGLVYEQYF
TRBV9	13	NA	NA	TRBJ2-7	TGTGCCAGCAGCCTGGGGCCCTCCTACGAGCAGTACTTC	CASSLGPSYEQYF
TRBV5-6	15	TRBD1	NA	TRBJ2-6	TGTGCCAGCAGCTTGGACAGGGGGAGTTTTCACGTCCTGACTTTC	CASSLDRGSFHVLTF
TRBV9	16	TRBD2	NA	TRBJ2-7	TGTGCCAGCAGCGTAGGTAGCGGGGGGCACTCCTACGAGCAGTACTTC	CASSVGSGGHSYEQYF
TRBV20-1	11	NA	NA	TRBJ1-2	TGCAGTGCTTCTCAGGGGTCTGGCTACACCTTC	CSASQGSGYTF
TRBV19	11	NA	NA	TRBJ1-2	TGTGCCAGTATGAATCTATATGGCTACACCTTC	CASMNLYGYTF
TRBV4-2	13	NA	NA	TRBJ2-3	TGTGCCAGCAGCCAAGTCCTCGGGGATACGCAGTATTTT	CASSQVLGDTQYF
TRBV6-5	14	TRBD2	few	TRBJ2-7	TGTGCCAGCAGGGTAACTAGCGGGGGGTACGAGCAGTACTTC	CASRVTSGGYEQYF
TRBV6-4	15	TRBD2	NA	TRBJ2-1	TGTGCCAGCAGCTCCGGACTAGCGGGGGGGTATGAGCAGTTCTTC	CASSSGLAGGYEQFF
TRBV28	14	NA	NA	TRBJ2-2	TGTGCCAGCGAAACCACAGGAGACACCGGGGAGCTGTTTTTT	CASETTGDTGELFF
TRBV5-6	16	NA	NA	TRBJ2-3	TGTGCCAGCAGCTTGGCCAGGGCGGGGGCCACAGATACGCAGTATTTT	CASSLARAGATDTQYF
TRBV5-1	16	NA	few	TRBJ2-2	TGCGCCAGCAGCTCCGACCCCGGACAGTCCACCGGGGAGCTGTTTTTT	CASSSDPGQSTGELFF
TRBV4-1	17	NA	once	TRBJ1-1	TGCGCCAGCAGCCGCACTCCAACGCCGGCGGCAGTTGTTGAAGCTTTCTTT	CASSRTPTPAAVVEAFF
TRBV6-2/TRBV6-3	12	NA	NA	TRBJ1-2	TGTGCCAGCAGCTCTCGGAACTATGGCTACACCTTC	CASSSRNYGYTF
TRBV6-5	14	NA	many	TRBJ1-2	TGTGCCAGCAGTTACTCGAAAGGGGTCGGCGGCTACACCTTC	CASSYSKGVGGYTF